This entry lists 9 T cell receptor beta chains sequenced from one sample in a study of T cell repertoires in cytomegalovirus infection. TCRdb reprocessed the reads via MiXCR and lists one record per CDR3 protein. The data hold roughly 730,000 distinct CDR3 sequences, with about 30% observed a single time. Their antigens are not known. Sequencing was performed on cultured PBMCs, taken from culture after CMV antigen stimulation. The receptor set was obtained from a human donor in good health (CMV status not recorded). Some clones in this sample may be carry-over from other donors' samples.

This clonotype was counted a few times. The chain is built from TRBV11-2 and TRBJ1-1; 8 bases map to TRBD1. Germline values: CDR1 SGHAT, CDR2 FQNNGV. CDR3 size: 16 residues. The ends lost 3 bases at V and 4 bases at J; junction bases unmatched: 10. CDR3 amino acids: CASSFRPPGQGTEAFF. DNA of the CDR3: TGTGCCAGCAGCTTTAGGCCCCCCGGACAGGGCACTGAAGCTTTCTTT.

This clonotype has more than one count but fewer than ten. The V call is TRBV6-2 or TRBV6-3, the J call TRBJ2-2; unclear D gene. With 7 bases removed from V and 1 base from J, the gap between germline ends came to 22 bases. The CDR3 is made up of 18 amino acids. Germline V lookup: CDR1 MNHEY, CDR2 SVGEGT. CDR3 sequence (DNA): TGTGCCAGCACTTTCCAGGTTTTTACCTTGCTGAACACCGGGGAGCTGTTTTTT. Protein product: CASTFQVFTLLNTGELFF.

The sample holds a few counts of this clonotype. The chain uses TRBV27 and TRBJ2-4; TRBD1 might be the D (6 bases). Trimming took off 6 bases at V and 1 base at J, with 13 bases between the two ends. Germline V lookup: CDR1 MNHEY, CDR2 SMNVEV (reference sequence). The CDR3 is 15 amino acids. CDR3 in amino acids: CASSPRGMAKNIQYF. DNA of the CDR3: TGTGCCAGCAGCCCTAGGGGGATGGCCAAAAACATTCAGTACTTC.

The V gene is TRBV6-2 or TRBV6-3, the J gene TRBJ2-4; 14 bases are shared with TRBD2. Trimming removed 7 bases from V and 3 bases from J; junction bases left unmatched: 11. The germline V gene has CDR1 MNHEY and CDR2 SVGEGT. This CDR3 contains 18 residues. The CDR3 region is CASNPGLAGVGDKNIQYF. CDR3 nucleotide sequence: TGTGCCAGCAATCCGGGACTAGCGGGAGTCGGGGACAAAAACATTCAGTACTTC.

The chain couples TRBV5-6 to TRBJ1-4; D unclear. This CDR3 has 13 amino acids. The V end lost 0 bases, the J end lost 7 bases, and 7 bases lay between the germline ends. Germline V lookup: CDR1 SGHDT, CDR2 YYEEEE. This chain's CDR3 is CASSLGFSEKLFF. The DNA of the CDR3 is TGTGCCAGCAGCTTGGGATTTAGTGAAAAACTGTTTTTT.

The chain joins TRBV20-1 to TRBJ1-2; tentative D call: TRBD1 (6 bases). This CDR3 comprises 14 residues. CDR1 and CDR2 (germline): DFQATT, SNEGSKA (reference sequence). Trimming stripped 3 bases from V and 8 bases from J, with 19 bases between. The CDR3 DNA reads as TGCAGTGCTAGTGTTTGGGGGCCATTGGGAGGCTACACCTTC. Translating it yields CSASVWGPLGGYTF.

The chain combines TRBV9 with TRBJ2-1; 9 bases line up with TRBD2. This CDR3 contains 15 residues. CDR1 SGDLS and CDR2 YYNGEE come from the germline V gene. V was clipped by 2 bases and J by 5 bases; unmatched bases: 5. The CDR3 nucleotides read TGTGCCAGCAGCGTTCTACTAGCGGGTAACAATGAGCAGTTCTTC. This encodes CASSVLLAGNNEQFF. The full variable domain, with the rest looked up from reference TRBV9 and TRBJ2-1, is DSGVTQTPKHLITATGQRVTLRCSPRSGDLSVYWYQQSLDQGLQFLIQYYNGEERAKGNILERFSAQQFPDLHSELNLSSLELGDSALYFCASSVLLAGNNEQFFGPGTRLTVL.

The gene calls are TRBV7-2 and TRBJ2-1; 11 bases line up with TRBD2. The CDR3 totals 14 residues. Germline assignment: CDR1 SGHTA and CDR2 FQGNSA. The V gene end was trimmed by 3 bases and the J gene end by 15 bases; junction bases not matched to a gene: 10. The CDR3: CASSLGLADPRGFF. CDR3 nucleotides: TGTGCCAGCAGCTTGGGACTAGCGGACCCGAGGGGGTTCTTC.

This clonotype was seen more than once but under ten times. The rearrangement uses TRBV7-8 and TRBJ2-5; D perhaps matches TRBD2 (5 bases). The germline V gene has CDR1 SGHVS and CDR2 FQNEAQ. The CDR3 is 14 residues long. V was pared by 1 base and J by 5 bases, with 11 bases between. CDR3 sequence: CASSLGLAYETQYF. CDR3 in DNA: TGTGCCAGCAGCTTAGGGCTAGCATATGAGACCCAGTACTTC.